The clone carrying this T cell receptor (beta chain) showed up many times. Its antigen is not identified. Time point denoted: pre-sensitization, week 0. Treatment specified: therapeutic diphenylcyclopropenone sensitization with weekly scalp DPC. The germline gives CDR1 DFQATT, CDR2 SNEGSKA (reference sequence). CDR3 length: 15 amino acids. Unmatched junction bases numbered 9, after V lost 5 bases and J lost 5 bases. A single record per CDR3 protein comes from TCRdb applying MiXCR to the RACE reads. This table has 300,000 to 450,000 distinct CDR3 sequences, roughly 4.6% appearing once. This record comes from a study of human T cells and chemical hapten exposure. Study context: Recorded diagnoses among the mostly female patients were alopecia areata, totalis or universalis. The variation in per-sample TCR yields arose mainly from small differences in pooled library volumes.

Study results and limitations: TCRs exceeding 1 in 1000 frequency stayed unchanged with DPC sensitization. Expanded TCRs showed more large CDR3 clusters than pre-sensitization or healthy control sets.

The chain employs TRBV20-1 and TRBJ2-5; 12 nucleotides agree with TRBD2. The sample consisted of whole blood, taken in connection with sensitization to the hapten diphenylcyclopropenone (DPC). This receptor was taken from a woman between 45 and 60 years old with alopecia areata. Some clones in this sample may be carry-over from other donors' samples. DNA of the CDR3: TGCAGTGCTCCGCGGACTAGCGGGGAATCGGAGACCCAGTACTTC. It encodes CSAPRTSGESETQYF.